This T cell receptor beta chain is from a study of identifying expanded T cells in peripheral blood. Findings and caveats of the study: Two-week clone count variance significantly increased as total template count grew. Technical replicates showed around 1.3 changed clones; about 2 weeks about 16; four weeks 19.

Worth noting for this clone: Its cognate antigen is unknown.

No infections or other immune events were documented during collection. V shed 3 bases, J shed 5 bases, and the junction held 7 bases outside the gene matches. Looked up from germline, CDR1 is SGHTA and CDR2 is FQGNSA. CDR3 length: 15 residues. Clones were sequenced by immunoSEQ multiplex PCR, and TCRdb holds only the in-frame ones, with some missing. This repertoire shows roughly 100,000 clones, roughly nine tenths found once; its top ten account for about a sixth. The sample was blood. This chain connects TRBV7-2 to TRBJ2-5; TRBD2 matches 9 bases. This TCR derives from a person aged 18 to 70 in good health. As DNA, the CDR3 is TGTGCCAGCAGCTTTCAGCGGGGGGCCGGGGAGACCCAGTACTTC. It is translated as CASSFQRGAGETQYF.